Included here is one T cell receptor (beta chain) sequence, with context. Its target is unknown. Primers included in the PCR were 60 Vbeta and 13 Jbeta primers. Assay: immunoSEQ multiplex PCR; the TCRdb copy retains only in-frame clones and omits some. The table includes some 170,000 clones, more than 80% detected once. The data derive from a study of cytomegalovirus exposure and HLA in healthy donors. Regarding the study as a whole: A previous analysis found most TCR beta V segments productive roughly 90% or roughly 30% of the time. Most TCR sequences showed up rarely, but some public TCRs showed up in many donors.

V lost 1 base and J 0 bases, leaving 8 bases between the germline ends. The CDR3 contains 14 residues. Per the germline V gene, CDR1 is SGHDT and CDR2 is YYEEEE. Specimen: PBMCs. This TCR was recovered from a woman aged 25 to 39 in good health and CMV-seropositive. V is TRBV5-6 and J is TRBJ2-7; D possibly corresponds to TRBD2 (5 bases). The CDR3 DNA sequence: TGTGCCAGCAGCTTGCAGCGGAACTCCTACGAGCAGTACTTC. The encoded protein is CASSLQRNSYEQYF.